What follows describes a single TCR beta chain. Its matching antigen is unknown. Expressed TCRB transcripts were sequenced, since all the RNA that had been isolated was reverse transcribed. Read counts averaged approximately 3.3 million for samples of naive, central memory and regulatory T cells. Profiled with immunoSEQ multiplex PCR; TCRdb holds only in-frame clones, not every one. The sample includes about 710,000 clones, more than 13% of them seen just once. The data were taken from a study of beta chain features in type 1 diabetes. Broader study findings: Among all four CD4+ subsets, Type 1 diabetes patients had TCRB CDR3s that were moderately but significantly shorter.

Trimming stripped 3 bases from V and 8 bases from J, with 10 bases between. The CDR3 length is 13 residues. CDR1 and CDR2 from the germline V gene are SEHNR and FQNEAQ (reference sequence). The TCR originated in a man aged 18 to 29 with type 1 diabetes. Sequenced input: naive CD4+ T cells from blood. The chain recombines TRBV7-9 with TRBJ1-4; the D is unclear. The CDR3 region has the DNA TGTGCCAGCAGCTTTGGCCTGGCAGAAAAACTGTTTTTT. Translating it yields CASSFGLAEKLFF. Based on the CDR3 plus reference TRBV7-9 and TRBJ1-4, the full variable domain is DTGVSQNPRHKITKRGQNVTFRCDPISEHNRLYWYRQTLGQGPEFLTYFQNEAQLEKSRLLSDRFSAERPKGSFSTLEIQRTEQGDSAMYLCASSFGLAEKLFFGSGTQLSVL.